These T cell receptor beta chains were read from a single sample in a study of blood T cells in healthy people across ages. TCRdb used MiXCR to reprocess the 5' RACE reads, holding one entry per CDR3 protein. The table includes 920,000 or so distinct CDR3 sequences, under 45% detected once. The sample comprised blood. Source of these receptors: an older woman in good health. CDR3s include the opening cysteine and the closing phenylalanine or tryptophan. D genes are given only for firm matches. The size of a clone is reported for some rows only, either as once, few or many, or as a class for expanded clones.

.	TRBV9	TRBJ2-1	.	CASSVGGGRGSYEQFF	TGTGCCAGCAGCGTAGGTGGGGGGAGAGGGTCGTATGAGCAGTTCTTC
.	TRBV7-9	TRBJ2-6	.	CASRGGLMESGANVLTF	TGTGCCAGCAGGGGGGGTCTTATGGAATCTGGGGCCAACGTCCTGACTTTC
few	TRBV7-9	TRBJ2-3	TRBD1	CASRGTGVTDTQYF	TGTGCCAGCAGAGGGACAGGGGTGACAGATACGCAGTATTTT
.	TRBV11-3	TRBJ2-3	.	CASGRGASDTQYF	TGTGCCAGCGGCAGGGGCGCATCAGATACGCAGTATTTT
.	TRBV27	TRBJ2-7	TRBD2	CASSVRLAGGPLEQYF	TGTGCCAGCAGCGTAAGACTAGCGGGAGGCCCCCTGGAGCAGTACTTC
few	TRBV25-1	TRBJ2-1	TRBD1	CATRGSGYEQFF	TGTGCCACCAGGGGGAGTGGTTATGAGCAGTTCTTC
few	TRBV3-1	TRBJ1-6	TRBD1	CASSSGGGSSPLHF	TGTGCCAGCTCCTCAGGGGGGGGTAGTTCACCCCTCCACTTT
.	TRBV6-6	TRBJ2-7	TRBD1	CAISTGAEQYF	TGTGCCATCTCGACAGGGGCCGAGCAGTACTTC
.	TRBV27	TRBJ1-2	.	CASSPRGREGYTF	TGTGCCAGCAGTCCAAGGGGAAGGGAAGGCTACACCTTC
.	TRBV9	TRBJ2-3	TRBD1	CASSVGGTGVLDTQYF	TGTGCCAGCAGCGTAGGAGGGACAGGAGTTTTAGATACGCAGTATTTT
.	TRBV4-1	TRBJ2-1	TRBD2	CASSTGTISYNEQFF	TGCGCCAGCAGCACCGGGACTATCTCCTACAATGAGCAGTTCTTC
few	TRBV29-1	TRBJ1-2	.	CSVESSPGDYGYTF	TGCAGCGTTGAATCGTCACCGGGAGACTATGGCTACACCTTC
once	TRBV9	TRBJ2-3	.	CASSVVQARDSSDTQYF	TGTGCCAGCAGCGTAGTGCAGGCCCGGGACTCCTCAGATACGCAGTATTTT
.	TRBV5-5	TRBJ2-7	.	CASTRTEGYEQYF	TGTGCCAGCACCAGGACAGAAGGATACGAGCAGTACTTC
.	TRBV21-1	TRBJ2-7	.	CASSVCLYGTTYEQYF	TGTGCCAGCAGCGTCTGTCTATATGGGACGACCTACGAGCAGTACTTC
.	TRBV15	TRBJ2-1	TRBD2	CATSRGAGGSYNEQFF	TGTGCCACCAGCAGAGGGGCGGGAGGTTCCTACAATGAGCAGTTCTTC
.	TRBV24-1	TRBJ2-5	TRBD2	CATSEKREEQETQYF	TGTGCCACCAGTGAGAAGCGGGAGGAACAAGAGACCCAGTACTTC
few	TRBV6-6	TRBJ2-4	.	CASSYGPVEVDIQYF	TGTGCCAGCAGTTACGGGCCCGTGGAAGTCGACATTCAGTACTTC
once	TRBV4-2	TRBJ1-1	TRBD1	CASSQSQGDGTEAFF	TGTGCCAGCAGCCAGTCTCAGGGGGACGGCACTGAAGCTTTCTTT
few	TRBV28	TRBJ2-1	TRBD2	CASSTREGFVHEQFF	TGTGCCAGCAGTACCCGGGAGGGGTTTGTCCATGAGCAGTTCTTC
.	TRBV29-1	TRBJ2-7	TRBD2	CSADSTSGKGGEQYF	TGCAGCGCCGACTCGACTAGCGGGAAGGGTGGCGAGCAGTACTTC
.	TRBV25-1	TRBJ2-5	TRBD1	CASSPQGTGIQETQYF	TGTGCCAGCAGTCCGCAAGGGACAGGCATCCAAGAGACCCAGTACTTC
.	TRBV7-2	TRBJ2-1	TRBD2	CASSDGAGVLETQFF	TGTGCCAGCAGTGATGGGGCGGGAGTTCTGGAGACCCAGTTCTTC
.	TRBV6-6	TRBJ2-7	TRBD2	CASRLAAGAYEQYF	TGTGCCAGCAGATTAGCGGCGGGGGCCTACGAGCAGTACTTC
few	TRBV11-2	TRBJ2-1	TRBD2	CASSLASGGRGSYNEQFF	TGTGCCAGCAGCTTAGCTTCTGGCGGGAGAGGATCCTACAATGAGCAGTTCTTC
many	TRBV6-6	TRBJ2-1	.	CASSQHSNEQFF	TGTGCCAGCAGTCAACACAGCAATGAGCAGTTCTTC
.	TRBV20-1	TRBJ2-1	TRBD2	CSVEAGVGNEQFF	TGCAGTGTGGAAGCGGGAGTAGGTAATGAGCAGTTCTTC
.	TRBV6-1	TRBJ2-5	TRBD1	CASSETGVLGTQYF	TGTGCCAGCAGTGAGACAGGGGTTTTAGGGACCCAGTACTTC
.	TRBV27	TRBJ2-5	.	CASSLYAGPQETQYF	TGTGCCAGCAGTTTATATGCGGGTCCCCAAGAGACCCAGTACTTC
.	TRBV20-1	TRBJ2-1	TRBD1	CSARDRNRGREQFF	TGCAGTGCTAGAGATAGGAACAGGGGAAGAGAGCAGTTCTTC
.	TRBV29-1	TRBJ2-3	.	CSVGPAGTTDTQYF	TGCAGCGTCGGACCCGCAGGCACCACAGATACGCAGTATTTT
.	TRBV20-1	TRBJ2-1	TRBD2	CSAHGLAGAVDEQFF	TGCAGTGCCCATGGACTAGCGGGAGCGGTAGATGAGCAGTTCTTC
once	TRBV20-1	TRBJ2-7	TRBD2	CSARVPGGLNGQYF	TGCAGTGCTAGAGTACCGGGAGGGCTAAATGGGCAGTACTTC
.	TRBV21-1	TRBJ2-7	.	CASSTIAPRGTKQESSYEQYF	TGTGCCAGCAGCACAATAGCACCAAGGGGAACGAAACAGGAGAGCTCCTACGAGCAGTACTTC
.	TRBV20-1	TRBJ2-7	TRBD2	CSARRLAAYNEQYF	TGCAGTGCACGGCGACTAGCGGCTTACAATGAGCAGTACTTC
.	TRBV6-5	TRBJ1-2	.	CASRGRIYGYTF	TGTGCCAGCAGGGGACGGATCTATGGCTACACCTTC
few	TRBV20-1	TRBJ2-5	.	CSARDSGLGRQETQYF	TGCAGTGCTAGAGATTCAGGGTTGGGCAGGCAAGAGACCCAGTACTTC
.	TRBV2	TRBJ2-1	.	CASSVLQGYNEQFF	TGTGCCAGCAGTGTCCTACAGGGTTACAATGAGCAGTTCTTC
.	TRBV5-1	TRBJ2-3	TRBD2	CASSLTAGAKTDTQYF	TGCGCCAGCAGCTTGACTGCGGGAGCGAAAACAGATACGCAGTATTTT
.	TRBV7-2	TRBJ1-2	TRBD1	CASSLASTGTGSRNYGYTF	TGTGCCAGCAGCTTAGCCTCGACCGGGACAGGGTCTCGCAACTATGGCTACACCTTC
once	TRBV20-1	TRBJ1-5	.	CSARVQGGEGWQPQHF	TGCAGTGCTAGAGTCCAGGGAGGGGAGGGCTGGCAGCCCCAGCATTTT
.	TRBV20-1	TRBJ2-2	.	CSARMAGRGTGELFF	TGCAGTGCTAGAATGGCCGGGCGCGGGACCGGGGAGCTGTTTTTT
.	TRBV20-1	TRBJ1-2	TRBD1	CSARATGSIGYTF	TGCAGTGCTAGAGCGACAGGGTCGATCGGCTACACCTTC
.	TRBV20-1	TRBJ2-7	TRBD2	CSARGGTSGSPYEQYF	TGCAGTGCTAGGGGAGGGACTAGCGGGAGTCCCTACGAGCAGTACTTC
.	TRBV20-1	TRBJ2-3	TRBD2	CSAGDMLAGNTDTQYF	TGCAGTGCTGGAGATATGCTAGCGGGGAACACAGATACGCAGTATTTT
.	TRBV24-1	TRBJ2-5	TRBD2	CATSEVGLAGAKETQYF	TGTGCCACCAGTGAGGTGGGACTAGCGGGAGCGAAAGAGACCCAGTACTTC
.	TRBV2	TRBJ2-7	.	CASIQKGVGYEQYF	TGTGCCAGCATCCAAAAGGGAGTGGGGTACGAGCAGTACTTC
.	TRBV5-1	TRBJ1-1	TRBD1	CASSLVTDRGDTEAFF	TGCGCCAGCAGCTTGGTCACAGACAGGGGGGACACTGAAGCTTTCTTT
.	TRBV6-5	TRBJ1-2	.	CASSDQGSNGYTF	TGTGCCAGCAGTGATCAAGGGTCGAATGGCTACACCTTC
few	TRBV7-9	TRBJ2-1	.	CASTYPASASYNEQFF	TGTGCCAGCACCTACCCAGCTAGCGCGTCCTACAATGAGCAGTTCTTC
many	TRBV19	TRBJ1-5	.	CASSLGFNQPQHF	TGTGCCAGTAGTTTGGGTTTCAATCAGCCCCAGCATTTT
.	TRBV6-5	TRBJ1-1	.	CASSSITPSGTEAFF	TGTGCCAGCAGCTCTATTACCCCTTCCGGGACTGAAGCTTTCTTT
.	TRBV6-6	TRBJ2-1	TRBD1	CASRGTGANRNEQFF	TGTGCCAGCAGGGGGACAGGAGCAAATCGGAATGAGCAGTTCTTC
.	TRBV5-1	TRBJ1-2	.	CASSTGTPRGYGYTF	TGCGCCAGCAGCACCGGGACACCAAGGGGCTATGGCTACACCTTC